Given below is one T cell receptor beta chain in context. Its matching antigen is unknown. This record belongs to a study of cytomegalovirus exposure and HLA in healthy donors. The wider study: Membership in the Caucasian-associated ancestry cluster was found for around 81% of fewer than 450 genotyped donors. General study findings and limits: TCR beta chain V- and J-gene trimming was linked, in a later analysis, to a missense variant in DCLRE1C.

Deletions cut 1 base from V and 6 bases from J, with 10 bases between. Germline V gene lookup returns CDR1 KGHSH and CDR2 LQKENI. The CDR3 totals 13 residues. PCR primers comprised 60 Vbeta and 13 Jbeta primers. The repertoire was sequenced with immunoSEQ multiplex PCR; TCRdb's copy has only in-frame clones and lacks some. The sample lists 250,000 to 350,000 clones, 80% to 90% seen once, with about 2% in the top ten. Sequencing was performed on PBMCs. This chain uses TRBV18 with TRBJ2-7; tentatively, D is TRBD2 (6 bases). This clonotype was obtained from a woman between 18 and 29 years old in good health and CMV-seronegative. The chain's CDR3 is CASSPQEGGEQYF. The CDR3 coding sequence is TGTGCCAGCTCACCACAGGAGGGTGGCGAGCAGTACTTC. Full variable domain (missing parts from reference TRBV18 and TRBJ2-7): NAGVMQNPRHLVRRRGQEARLRCSPMKGHSHVYWYRQLPEEGLKFMVYLQKENIIDESGMPKERFSAEFPKEGPSILRIQQVVRGDSAAYFCASSPQEGGEQYFGPGTRLTVT.